Presented here are 32 T cell receptor beta chains from one specimen sequenced in a study of beta chain features in type 1 diabetes. Reverse transcription of all isolated RNA meant that expressed TCRB transcripts were sequenced. Assay: immunoSEQ multiplex PCR; the TCRdb copy retains only in-frame clones and omits some. The sample consists of 150,000 or so clones, 11% of them appearing once. Sequences were obtained from central memory CD4+ T cells from blood. The receptors were sampled from a man aged 18 to 29 in good health.

Only a few counts were recorded for this clone. The chain has TRBV2 and TRBJ1-4; no clear D. There are 16 residues in the CDR3. Germline CDR1 reads SNHLY; CDR2 reads FYNNEI. Trimming cost V 4 bases and J 6 bases, with 18 bases left between them. The CDR3 region is CASSVPGRYGDEKLFF. The CDR3 nucleotides are TGTGCCAGCAGTGTCCCCGGACGGTATGGCGATGAAAAACTGTTTTTT.

Worth noting for this clone: Other DNA sequences in this specimen translate into the identical CDR3. Here the CDR3 DNA reads TGTGCCAGCAGTTTGGCCAGGGGTTACGAGCAGTACTTC. It yields the protein CASSLARGYEQYF. This chain links TRBV28 with TRBJ2-7; TRBD1 might be the D (6 bases). V was clipped by 3 bases and J by 4 bases, with 10 bases between them. The CDR3 has 13 residues. CDR1 is MDHEN and CDR2 is SYDVKM in the germline V gene.

The rearrangement links TRBV6-5 to TRBJ2-3; D is perhaps TRBD2 (7 bases). The CDR3 covers 15 residues. V lost 4 bases and J lost 2, with 13 bases in between. Per germline, CDR1 MNHEY and CDR2 SVGAGI. CDR3 nucleotide sequence: TGTGCCAGCAGTTCCGGGGGGCATATCACAGATACGCAGTATTTT. Translation gives CASSSGGHITDTQYF.

In this sample, this clone turned up a few times. V and J are TRBV9 and TRBJ2-7; 8 nucleotides align to TRBD1. CDR1 and CDR2 (germline): SGDLS, YYNGEE. J was trimmed by 2 bases and V by 3 bases; bases with no gene match: 10. The CDR3 consists of 16 residues. The CDR3 reads CASSAGAGTGTYEQYF. As DNA, the CDR3 is TGTGCCAGCAGCGCGGGCGCCGGGACAGGTACCTACGAGCAGTACTTC.

This chain connects TRBV10-3 to TRBJ2-3, with TRBD2 matching over 12 bases. The ends lost 4 bases at V and 4 bases at J; junction bases unmatched: 6. The CDR3 consists of 16 residues. CDR1 ENHRY and CDR2 SYGVKD come from the germline V gene. The CDR3 DNA reads as TGTGCCATCAGTGCCCTACTAGCGGGAGGCGCAGATACGCAGTATTTT. Its translation: CAISALLAGGADTQYF.

At least ten counts were recorded for this clone. The gene calls are TRBV5-6 and TRBJ2-1; 9 nucleotides agree with TRBD2. Germline lookup yields CDR1 SGHDT and CDR2 YYEEEE. With 5 bases clipped from V and 0 bases from J, the junction kept 6 bases outside the gene matches. The length of the CDR3 is 16 residues. CDR3 in amino acids: CASSTSGPVSYNEQFF. For the CDR3, the DNA is TGTGCCAGCAGTACTAGCGGGCCCGTCTCCTACAATGAGCAGTTCTTC.

This clone was detected many times. The rearrangement links TRBV1 to TRBJ2-7; the table's D call TRBD1 went unverified against the DNA. TRBV1 is listed as a pseudogene. The CDR3 length is 11 residues. The CDR3 DNA follows: TGCACCAGCAGCCAAGATAAGAACAGTTTCTTC. Translation: CTSSQDKNSFF.

This clone is medium-sized in the sample. The chain carries TRBV29-1 and TRBJ2-4; TRBD2 agrees at 8 bases. The germline CDR1 and CDR2 sequences are SQVTM and ANQGSEA. The CDR3 extends over 12 amino acids. The V segment lost 6 bases and the J segment 7 bases; nucleotides outside the gene matches: 5. For the CDR3, the DNA is TGCAGCGTAGCGGGAGACAGGAACATTCAGTACTTC. Its protein product is CSVAGDRNIQYF.

The table lists this clone with a few counts. The chain employs TRBV7-2 and TRBJ1-5; unclear D gene. V was clipped by 5 bases and J by 0 bases, with 14 bases between them. This CDR3 contains 16 residues. The germline V gene has CDR1 SGHTA and CDR2 FQGNSA. The CDR3 sequence: CASSQDGHLSNQPQHF. The CDR3 bases are TGTGCCAGCAGCCAAGACGGCCACCTTAGCAATCAGCCCCAGCATTTT. Filled out from reference TRBV7-2 and TRBJ1-5, the complete variable domain reads GAGVSQSPSNKVTEKGKDVELRCDPISGHTALYWYRQSLGQGLEFLIYFQGNSAPDKSGLPSDRFSAERTGGSVSTLTIQRTQQEDSAVYLCASSQDGHLSNQPQHFGDGTRLSIL.

Only a few counts were recorded for this clone. The chain employs TRBV6-6 and TRBJ2-2, with D possibly being TRBD2 (6 bases). V lost 4 bases, J lost 4 bases, and 16 bases lay in between. The CDR3 runs 16 residues. Germline CDR1 MNHNY, CDR2 SVGAGI (reference sequence). DNA of the CDR3: TGTGCCAGCAGTTTCCCAGCGCCCGGGGGCACCGGGGAGCTGTTTTTT. Translating gives CASSFPAPGGTGELFF.

This clone was seen more than once but under ten times. The chain has TRBV28 and TRBJ2-4, with 8 bases lining up with TRBD1. This CDR3 contains 15 residues. The J segment lost 1 base and the V segment lost 6 bases, leaving 5 bases of the junction unmatched. Germline V gene sequence: CDR1 MDHEN, CDR2 SYDVKM. Here the CDR3 reads CASSGQGVAKNIQYF. Here the CDR3 DNA reads TGTGCCAGCAGCGGACAGGGAGTCGCCAAAAACATTCAGTACTTC. The full variable domain, with the rest looked up from reference TRBV28 and TRBJ2-4, is DVKVTQSSRYLVKRTGEKVFLECVQDMDHENMFWYRQDPGLGLRLIYFSYDVKMKEKGDIPEGYSVSREKKERFSLILESASTNQTSMYLCASSGQGVAKNIQYFGAGTRLSVL.

The V call is TRBV10-3, the J call TRBJ1-1; 8 nucleotides agree with TRBD1. With V trimmed by 11 bases and J by 4 bases, 6 bases remained unmatched. Germline CDR1 ENHRY, CDR2 SYGVKD. The CDR3 loop spans 12 amino acids. The DNA for the CDR3 is TGTGCCGCCACAGGGGGTGGCACTGAAGCTTTCTTT. Translated, it gives CAATGGGTEAFF.

The CDR3 region has the DNA TGTGCCAGCAGCTTTTGGGGACAGCCCCAGCATTTT. Translation: CASSFWGQPQHF. The chain uses TRBV5-8 and TRBJ1-5; D is uncertain. The CDR3 is made up of 12 amino acids. Germline V gene lookup returns CDR1 SGHTS and CDR2 YDEGEE. With 2 bases removed from V and 7 bases from J, the gap between germline ends came to 7 bases. The variable domain in full, completed from reference TRBV5-8 and TRBJ1-5, reads EAGVTQSPTHLIKTRGQQATLRCSPISGHTSVYWYQQALGLGLQFLLWYDEGEERNRGNFPPRFSGRQFPNYSSELNVNALELEDSALYLCASSFWGQPQHFGDGTRLSIL.

In this sample, this clone turned up a few times. This sequence joins TRBV5-4 and TRBJ2-3; possibly TRBD2 for D (5 bases). The germline gives CDR1 SGHNT, CDR2 YYREEE (reference sequence). V was pared by 5 bases and J by 0 bases, with 10 bases between. The CDR3 consists of 14 residues. The CDR3 protein is CASRYTGSTDTQYF. CDR3 nucleotide sequence: TGTGCCAGCAGATATACGGGAAGCACAGATACGCAGTATTTT.

This clone was observed a handful of times. The V and J genes are TRBV14 and TRBJ1-1, with D unclear. CDR3 size: 14 residues. The V and J ends lost 1 base and 3 bases respectively, with 9 bases between them. Germline CDR1 reads SGHDN; CDR2 reads FVKESK. Written as DNA, the CDR3 is TGTGCCAGCAGCCAAGTAGGGTCTCACACTGAAGCTTTCTTT. Translated, it gives CASSQVGSHTEAFF.

The chain links TRBV7-2 to TRBJ2-4; D is undetermined. CDR1 and CDR2 (germline): SGHTA, FQGNSA. With 2 bases removed from V and 2 bases from J, the gap between germline ends came to 7 bases. The CDR3 totals 14 residues. CDR3 amino acids: CASSLFGTKNIQYF. DNA of the CDR3: TGTGCCAGCAGCTTATTTGGTACCAAAAACATTCAGTACTTC.

This clone was detected many times. The chain links TRBV7-3 to TRBJ2-3; D is ambiguous. V gave up 5 bases and J gave up 3 bases, with 9 bases separating them. Looked up from germline, CDR1 is SGHTA and CDR2 is FQGTGA. The CDR3 is 13 amino acids. CDR3 DNA sequence: TGTGCCAGCAGCGTTGTTAGGACAGATACGCAGTATTTT. This translates into CASSVVRTDTQYF.

This clone was counted between two and nine times. The rearrangement joins TRBV5-1 to TRBJ1-2; D gene ambiguous. CDR1 and CDR2 (germline): SGHRS, YFSETQ. V dropped 7 bases and J dropped 3 bases, with 13 bases sitting between them. The CDR3 runs to 13 residues. The CDR3 nucleotides are TGCGCCAGCCGTTTCGACTTCGACTATGGCTACACCTTC. It encodes CASRFDFDYGYTF.

In this sample, this clone turned up a few times. The rearrangement links TRBV10-3 to TRBJ2-1; 9 nucleotides align to TRBD1. Germline V lookup: CDR1 ENHRY, CDR2 SYGVKD. The CDR3 length is 16 residues. Trimming took 6 bases from V and 7 from J; bases not matched to a gene: 13. CDR3 loop: CAIRGTLGTGTNEQFF. The CDR3 DNA reads as TGTGCCATCAGGGGCACGCTCGGGACAGGGACGAATGAGCAGTTCTTC.

At least ten counts were recorded for this clone. The V call is TRBV7-9, the J call TRBJ2-3; 7 nucleotides match TRBD1. Germline values: CDR1 SEHNR, CDR2 FQNEAQ (reference sequence). CDR3 length equals 14 residues. With 8 bases clipped from V and 3 bases from J, the junction kept 8 bases outside the gene matches. CDR3 loop: CASQGTVTTDTQYF. In DNA, the CDR3 is TGTGCCAGCCAAGGGACAGTAACAACAGATACGCAGTATTTT.

V and J are TRBV6-5 and TRBJ2-3; D possibly corresponds to TRBD1 (6 bases). Germline V gives CDR1 MNHEY, CDR2 SVGAGI. The CDR3 consists of 15 residues. Trimming took off 6 bases at V and 4 bases at J, with 17 bases between the two ends. CDR3 region: CASRDTQGSPDTQYF. As DNA, the CDR3 is TGTGCCAGCAGGGACACACAGGGCTCACCAGATACGCAGTATTTT.

A few counts support this clone. The CDR3 sequence is CASSLNGQGGQPQHF. The CDR3 nucleotides read TGTGCCAGCAGCTTGAACGGACAGGGAGGACAGCCCCAGCATTTT. This chain uses TRBV7-9 with TRBJ1-5; 8 nucleotides match TRBD1. Germline V gene sequence: CDR1 SEHNR, CDR2 FQNEAQ (reference sequence). The trim removed 3 bases at V and 7 bases at J, leaving 8 bases unmatched. The CDR3 extends over 15 amino acids.

This clone was observed a few times. The V gene is TRBV9, the J gene TRBJ1-4, with 8 bases matching TRBD1. The V gene end was trimmed by 3 bases and the J gene end by 1 base; junction bases not matched to a gene: 5. Germline assignment: CDR1 SGDLS and CDR2 YYNGEE. The CDR3 spans 16 residues. This CDR3 is CASSGRQGRTNEKLFF. The CDR3 bases are TGTGCCAGCAGCGGCAGACAGGGGAGAACTAATGAAAAACTGTTTTTT.

This clone showed up just once. Other nucleotide sequences from this sample produce the same CDR3. The chain is built from TRBV7-2 and TRBJ1-5; 7 bases line up with TRBD1. V shed 7 bases, J shed 5 bases, and the junction held 5 bases outside the gene matches. The CDR3 has 13 amino acids. Germline CDR1 SGHTA, CDR2 FQGNSA. CDR3 in amino acids: CASTRDRDQPQHF. CDR3 coding DNA: TGTGCCAGCACTCGCGACAGGGATCAGCCCCAGCATTTT.

V is TRBV5-1 and J is TRBJ2-1, with 10 positions matching TRBD2. After removal of 4 bases from V and 8 bases from J, the junction contained 9 bases not matched to a gene. The CDR3 contains 15 residues. Germline loops: CDR1 SGHRS, CDR2 YFSETQ. The chain's CDR3 is CASSLLAGERHEQFF. In DNA, the CDR3 is TGCGCCAGCAGCCTTCTAGCGGGAGAGCGTCATGAGCAGTTCTTC. The entire variable domain, with the rest obtained from reference TRBV5-1 and TRBJ2-1, is as follows: KAGVTQTPRYLIKTRGQQVTLSCSPISGHRSVSWYQQTPGQGLQFLFEYFSETQRNKGNFPGRFSGRQFSNSRSEMNVSTLELGDSALYLCASSLLAGERHEQFFGPGTRLTVL.

This clone was observed a few times. The V and J genes are TRBV5-1 and TRBJ2-3, with 10 positions matching TRBD2. Germline CDR1 reads SGHRS; CDR2 reads YFSETQ. The CDR3 has 16 residues. V shed 0 bases, J shed 5 bases, and the junction held 6 bases outside the gene matches. As DNA, the CDR3 is TGCGCCAGCAGCTTGGGCGCTAGCGGGAGAGGAGATACGCAGTATTTT. Its translation: CASSLGASGRGDTQYF.

This clone was observed a few times. This chain links TRBV7-2 with TRBJ2-1, with 9 bases identical to TRBD1. In germline, CDR1 is SGHTA, CDR2 FQGNSA. The CDR3 is made up of 15 amino acids. V trimming: 4 bases; J trimming: 5 bases; junction bases outside the gene matches: 6. DNA of the CDR3: TGTGCCAGCAGCTATGGGACAGGGCCAGACAATGAGCAGTTCTTC. Translating gives CASSYGTGPDNEQFF. Using reference TRBV7-2 and TRBJ2-1 for the parts outside the CDR3, the full variable domain is GAGVSQSPSNKVTEKGKDVELRCDPISGHTALYWYRQSLGQGLEFLIYFQGNSAPDKSGLPSDRFSAERTGGSVSTLTIQRTQQEDSAVYLCASSYGTGPDNEQFFGPGTRLTVL.

V usage is TRBV2 and J usage is TRBJ2-2; 10 positions match TRBD1. Germline trimming cut 6 bases from V and 6 bases from J; bases unmatched to any gene: 7. Germline V lookup: CDR1 SNHLY, CDR2 FYNNEI. The CDR3 contains 15 residues. The CDR3 sequence is CASSHRDRGAGELFF. In nucleotides, the CDR3 is TGTGCCAGCAGCCACCGGGACAGGGGCGCCGGGGAGCTGTTTTTT.

This clone occurred a few times. V usage is TRBV9 and J usage is TRBJ1-2, with 11 bases matching TRBD1. CDR1 is SGDLS and CDR2 is YYNGEE in the germline V gene. CDR3 length: 15 residues. J gave up 4 bases and V 0 bases, and 2 bases lay outside the gene matches. The CDR3 nucleotides read TGTGCCAGCAGCGTAGGGACAGGGGGCGGCTATGGCTACACCTTC. This codes for CASSVGTGGGYGYTF.

This clone was counted only a few times. Other nucleotide sequences from this sample produce the same CDR3. This chain connects TRBV9 to TRBJ2-7; 8 bases are a match to TRBD1. CDR1 and CDR2 (germline): SGDLS, YYNGEE. The CDR3 length is 15 residues. Trimming cost V 2 bases and J 2 bases; bases outside gene matches: 6. The CDR3 loop reads CASSVRTGLAYEQYF. The CDR3 DNA reads TGTGCCAGCAGCGTTCGGACAGGGCTTGCCTACGAGCAGTACTTC.

This clone turned up a few times. The CDR3 here is CASRPGQGASGYTF. CDR3 bases: TGTGCCAGCAGACCCGGACAGGGGGCTTCGGGCTACACCTTC. The rearrangement links TRBV6-4 to TRBJ1-2; 11 bases align to TRBD1. The J segment lost 8 bases and the V segment lost 6 bases, leaving 8 bases of the junction unmatched. Germline CDR1 is MRHNA and CDR2 is SNTAGT. There are 14 residues in the CDR3.

The table lists this clone with a few counts. The chain links TRBV14 to TRBJ1-2, with D unresolved. CDR3 length: 15 residues. The germline V gene has CDR1 SGHDN and CDR2 FVKESK. Trimming pared 5 bases from V and 0 bases from J, leaving 13 bases between. DNA for the CDR3: TGTGCCAGCAGCTCAATCAGGAAAGCTAACTATGGCTACACCTTC. Residues: CASSSIRKANYGYTF.